This T cell receptor (beta chain) is from a study of CD8+ T cells in alopecia areata. On the study more broadly: Twice a day, 5 to 10 mg of oral tofacitinib was administered to treated patients.

This clone appeared many times. The antigen remains unidentified. This sample's treatment: oral pan-JAK inhibitor, 5-10 mg twice daily. Germline CDR1 reads LNHDA; CDR2 reads SQIVND (reference sequence). V lost 1 base and J 1 base, leaving 7 bases between the germline ends. The CDR3 totals 14 residues. Following extraction, RNA underwent reverse transcription to cDNA, which served as the sequencing template. Clones were read by immunoSEQ multiplex PCR, and TCRdb kept only the in-frame ones, dropping some. The sample yields roughly 180,000 clones, 50% to 60% seen once. General study results and limits: Clonality was higher in lesional than normal scalp, especially in alopecia totalis/universalis.

This TCR came from a human donor with alopecia areata. The chain combines TRBV19 with TRBJ1-1; no firm D call. Sequenced here: CD4+ T cells sorted from blood, sampled at week 4, from a patient treated with tofacitinib. The CDR3: CASSIGHKNTEAFF. Written as DNA, the CDR3 is TGTGCCAGTAGTATAGGACATAAGAACACTGAAGCTTTCTTT.